This T cell receptor beta chain derives from a study of blood T cell repertoires in COVID-19. Overall study: Acute-phase and convalescent COVID-19 samples originated in the United States, Italy and Spain. T cells, B-cell-depleted T cells, or PBMCs provided the cDNA or gDNA that served as material.

Seattle-derived patients entered the study during active infection and were followed longitudinally. Germline V gives CDR1 ENHRY, CDR2 SYGVKD. The CDR3 contains 16 residues. V was trimmed by 3 bases and J by 5 bases, leaving 17 bases between them. TCRdb's table, derived via immunoSEQ multiplex PCR, lists solely in-frame clones and lacks some. Found here are 300,000 to 350,000 clones, roughly 90% of them singletons; the top ten hold 5.5% to 7.5%. Sequenced material: peripheral blood. The rearrangement uses TRBV10-3 and TRBJ2-1, with D unclear. This clonotype was obtained from a woman in her 70s with COVID-19, enrolled during active disease. As DNA, the CDR3 is TGTGCCATCAGTGACCGGCTATACGAGGTACACAATGAGCAGTTCTTC. It translates to CAISDRLYEVHNEQFF.